These 25 T cell receptor beta chains share one sample of origin, sequenced in a study of stem cell transplantation in POMP-related autoinflammatory disease. Libraries were prepared by immunoSEQ multiplex PCR; TCRdb keeps only in-frame clonotypes and omits some of them. The sample lists more than 25,000 clones; approximately 86% were seen once. The sample was CD4+ T cells from PBMCs, taken before stem cell transplantation. The source of these receptors is a human donor with POMP-related autoinflammation and immune dysregulation (PRAID).

This clone showed up just once. The J gene is TRBJ2-5, the V gene TRBV18, with D perhaps TRBD1 (5 bases). This CDR3 has 14 amino acids. V lost 3 bases and J 1 base, leaving 9 bases between the germline ends. Germline lookup yields CDR1 KGHSH and CDR2 LQKENI. The CDR3 loop is CASSPFGAQETQYF. CDR3 nucleotides: TGTGCCAGCTCACCGTTTGGGGCCCAAGAGACCCAGTACTTC.

V usage is TRBV6-5 and J usage is TRBJ2-7; TRBD1 might be the D (6 bases). Germline CDR1 MNHEY, CDR2 SVGAGI. V was clipped by 2 bases and J by 1 base, with 12 bases between them. The CDR3 sequence is 15 residues long. The CDR3 is CASSYAGDGSYEQYF. For the CDR3, the DNA is TGTGCCAGCAGTTACGCAGGGGACGGGTCCTACGAGCAGTACTTC.

The chain combines TRBV6-1 with TRBJ2-3, with TRBD1 matching 9 bases. V gave up 2 bases and J gave up 3 bases; unmatched junction bases: 3. This CDR3 region has 15 residues. Germline values: CDR1 MNHNS, CDR2 SASEGT. For the CDR3, the DNA is TGTGCCAGCAGTGAACCCGGGACAGGGACAGATACGCAGTATTTT. It is translated as CASSEPGTGTDTQYF.

DNA of the CDR3: TGTGCCAGCAGCCGGTCGGGGTCAGGAAACACCATATATTTT. Residues: CASSRSGSGNTIYF. The chain employs TRBV7-9 and TRBJ1-3; D is uncertain. V was cut by 5 bases and J by 4 bases, with 12 bases left in between. The CDR3 runs to 14 residues. The germline CDR1 and CDR2 sequences are SEHNR and FQNEAQ (reference sequence).

This chain links TRBV4-2 with TRBJ1-3; perhaps TRBD1 as D (5 bases). The CDR3 totals 17 residues. Trimming took off 0 bases at V and 0 bases at J, with 12 bases between the two ends. Germline-derived CDR1 and CDR2 are LGHNA and YNFKEQ. CDR3 protein: CASSQEITGRSGNTIYF. In DNA form, the CDR3 reads TGTGCCAGCAGCCAAGAAATAACAGGTCGCTCTGGAAACACCATATATTTT.

This clone appeared once. The V call is TRBV7-9, the J call TRBJ2-5; TRBD1 is a possible D gene (5 bases). Trimming shortened V by 1 base and J by 4 bases, and 7 bases separated the two germline ends. From germline, CDR1 is SEHNR and CDR2 FQNEAQ (reference sequence). The CDR3 sequence is 13 residues long. CDR3 protein: CASSLVRGETQYF. CDR3 sequence (DNA): TGTGCCAGCAGCTTAGTAAGGGGAGAGACCCAGTACTTC.

V usage is TRBV28 and J usage is TRBJ1-2; no firm D call. Trimming took 6 bases from V and 4 from J, leaving 6 bases between them. This CDR3 comprises 11 residues. From germline, CDR1 is MDHEN and CDR2 SYDVKM. The CDR3 nucleotides are TGTGCCAGCAGGCGTGCCTATGGCTACACCTTC. Its translation: CASRRAYGYTF.

The chain joins TRBV2 to TRBJ2-1, with 9 positions matching TRBD2. CDR1 is SNHLY, CDR2 FYNNEI, per germline. Losses at the gene ends were 2 bases for V and 10 bases for J; bases not matched to a gene: 9. The CDR3 covers 15 residues. CDR3 in DNA: TGTGCCAGCAGTGAATTGCGGCGGGGGGGCCTCGAGCAGTTCTTC. This translates into CASSELRRGGLEQFF.

The chain uses TRBV12-1 and TRBJ2-4; the table's D call, TRBD1, has no DNA check behind it. TRBV12-1 is a known pseudogene. This CDR3 is 16 amino acids long. Here the CDR3 reads CASSFSGAIAKNIQYF. CDR3 nucleotides: TGTGCCAGCAGCTTTTCTGGGGCCATAGCCAAAAACATTCAGTACTTC.

The chain is built from TRBV28 and TRBJ2-3; TRBD1 or TRBD2 may be the D gene (5 bases each). Deletions cut 5 bases from V and 5 bases from J, with 11 bases between. The CDR3 contains 13 residues. Germline assignment: CDR1 MDHEN and CDR2 SYDVKM. The CDR3, as DNA: TGTGCCAGCAGTCCCGCGAGGGGAGATACGCAGTATTTT. It encodes CASSPARGDTQYF. The full variable domain, with the rest looked up from reference TRBV28 and TRBJ2-3, is DVKVTQSSRYLVKRTGEKVFLECVQDMDHENMFWYRQDPGLGLRLIYFSYDVKMKEKGDIPEGYSVSREKKERFSLILESASTNQTSMYLCASSPARGDTQYFGPGTRLTVL.

The chain has TRBV9 and TRBJ1-1; no firm D call. Germline loops: CDR1 SGDLS, CDR2 YYNGEE. This CDR3 contains 18 residues. V lost 4 bases and J lost 7, with 29 bases in between. Written as DNA, the CDR3 is TGTGCCAGCAGCCCGACTGAGTATTACCCCACGGGCACACGTGAAGCTTTCTTT. Translated: CASSPTEYYPTGTREAFF.

The V call is TRBV5-1, the J call TRBJ1-5; no clear D. Germline V CDR1 and CDR2: SGHRS, YFSETQ. The CDR3 consists of 13 residues. The V and J ends lost 0 bases and 6 bases respectively, with 7 bases between them. The CDR3 region has the DNA TGCGCCAGCAGCTTGGGAGGAAGTCAGCCCCAGCATTTT. Amino acids: CASSLGGSQPQHF.

The chain is built from TRBV9 and TRBJ2-3; D is ambiguous. V lost 4 bases, J lost 2 bases, and 5 bases lay in between. Per germline, CDR1 SGDLS and CDR2 YYNGEE. The CDR3 has 12 residues. In DNA, the CDR3 is TGTGCCAGCAGCCACAACACAGATACGCAGTATTTT. Translated, it gives CASSHNTDTQYF.

The gene calls are TRBV4-2 and TRBJ2-7; maybe TRBD2 (5 bases). The V gene's germline CDR1 is LGHNA and CDR2 YNFKEQ. The germline V and J ends were trimmed by 1 base and 4 bases, with 14 bases remaining between them. The CDR3 is 15 amino acids. The CDR3 sequence is CASSQVSASGYEQYF. In DNA, the CDR3 is TGTGCCAGCAGCCAAGTAAGCGCGTCGGGGTACGAGCAGTACTTC.

The chain has TRBV5-1 and TRBJ1-5; D is unresolved. This CDR3 has 13 amino acids. Germline loops: CDR1 SGHRS, CDR2 YFSETQ. Trimming left V 0 bases short and J 4 bases short, with 5 bases between. The CDR3 nucleotides are TGCGCCAGCAGCTTGGCCGTTAATCAGCCCCAGCATTTT. Translation: CASSLAVNQPQHF.

The V gene is TRBV5-1, the J gene TRBJ1-4, with TRBD1 identical over 10 bases. After removal of 4 bases from V and 1 base from J, the junction contained 7 bases not matched to a gene. Germline CDR1 and CDR2: SGHRS and YFSETQ. This CDR3 is built from 17 residues. The chain's CDR3 is CASSLTGGVKTNEKLFF. The CDR3 region has the DNA TGCGCCAGCAGCCTGACAGGGGGCGTTAAAACTAATGAAAAACTGTTTTTT.

The rearrangement links TRBV7-9 to TRBJ1-2, with TRBD1 matching over 7 bases. Per the germline V gene, CDR1 is SEHNR and CDR2 is FQNEAQ (reference sequence). CDR3 length: 13 amino acids. J lost 8 bases, V lost 6 bases, and 9 bases had no gene match. This chain's CDR3 is CASRYRGEGGYTF. The CDR3, as DNA: TGTGCCAGCAGATACAGGGGAGAGGGAGGCTACACCTTC. The full variable domain, completed using reference TRBV7-9 and TRBJ1-2, is DTGVSQNPRHKITKRGQNVTFRCDPISEHNRLYWYRQTLGQGPEFLTYFQNEAQLEKSRLLSDRFSAERPKGSFSTLEIQRTEQGDSAMYLCASRYRGEGGYTFGSGTRLTVV.

The rearrangement joins TRBV2 to TRBJ1-4; no definite D call. V was trimmed by 1 base and J by 5 bases, leaving 11 bases between them. The CDR3 extends over 15 amino acids. Looked up from germline, CDR1 is SNHLY and CDR2 is FYNNEI. CDR3 DNA: TGTGCCAGCAGTGAAGAAACGGTTCTAAATGAAAAACTGTTTTTT. Translated, it gives CASSEETVLNEKLFF.

The chain combines TRBV5-1 with TRBJ2-3; D not resolved. Germline CDR1 SGHRS, CDR2 YFSETQ. The CDR3 covers 14 residues. Between the trimmed V and J ends, which lost 2 bases and 2 bases, there was a span of 9 bases. DNA for the CDR3: TGCGCCAGCAGCTTCGAGGTCCCCACAGATACGCAGTATTTT. This gives the protein CASSFEVPTDTQYF.

V and J are TRBV4-2 and TRBJ2-5; 11 positions agree with TRBD2. Germline values: CDR1 LGHNA, CDR2 YNFKEQ. This CDR3 contains 16 residues. V lost 5 bases to trimming and J lost 0 bases; unmatched junction nucleotides: 5. CDR3 loop: CASSDRLAGNQETQYF. The CDR3 DNA is TGTGCCAGCAGCGACCGACTAGCGGGGAACCAAGAGACCCAGTACTTC.

The chain recombines TRBV5-6 with TRBJ1-1; D gene uncertain. The V end lost 4 bases, the J end lost 6 bases, and 19 bases lay between the germline ends. This CDR3 is built from 15 residues. CDR1 is SGHDT, CDR2 YYEEEE, per germline. CDR3: CASSPLAGKIPEAFF. The CDR3 nucleotides are TGTGCCAGCAGCCCCCTTGCGGGGAAGATACCTGAAGCTTTCTTT.

In this sample, this clone turned up a few times. V is TRBV7-9 and J is TRBJ1-5, with D possibly being TRBD1 (5 bases). The CDR3 length is 14 residues. Germline lookup yields CDR1 SEHNR and CDR2 FQNEAQ (reference sequence). Trimming took off 4 bases at V and 5 bases at J, with 12 bases between the two ends. The CDR3 DNA sequence: TGTGCCAGCAGCTCGGCAGGGTGGGATCAGCCCCAGCATTTT. Amino acids: CASSSAGWDQPQHF.

CDR3 bases: TGTGCCAGCAGCTTAGCGGGGGAGCGGGAGACCCAGTACTTC. Translation gives CASSLAGERETQYF. The chain is built from TRBV7-9 and TRBJ2-5; perhaps D is TRBD1 or TRBD2 (5 bases each). There are 14 residues in the CDR3. Germline CDR1 is SEHNR and CDR2 is FQNEAQ (reference sequence). The V end was cut by 0 bases, the J end by 5 bases, with 10 bases between.

This clone appeared a single time. The chain couples TRBV5-1 to TRBJ2-5, with no clear D. There are 10 residues in the CDR3. CDR1 is SGHRS, CDR2 YFSETQ, per germline. The ends were cut back, 3 bases at V and 7 bases at J, with 4 bases in the middle. The DNA for the CDR3 is TGCGCCAGCAGCTCTACGACCCAGTACTTC. Translation gives CASSSTTQYF.

The chain uses TRBV6-1 and TRBJ2-7; possible D gene TRBD2, 5 bases. Looked up from germline, CDR1 is MNHNS and CDR2 is SASEGT. This CDR3 spans 13 amino acids. V was shortened by 6 bases and J by 7 bases, with 16 bases between the two germline ends. The DNA for the CDR3 is TGTGCCAGCAGGGAGACAACGCGAGGGGAGCAGTACTTC. Translated: CASRETTRGEQYF.